One and the same sample provided the 28 T cell receptor beta chains below, sequenced in a study of cytomegalovirus exposure and HLA in healthy donors. The method was immunoSEQ multiplex PCR; TCRdb's version includes in-frame clones alone and lacks a portion of them. The data show tens of thousands of clones, 85% to 95% seen once. Sample: PBMCs. These receptors all stem from a woman aged 30 to 39 in good health and CMV-seropositive.

The chain carries TRBV19 and TRBJ1-3; 7 positions match TRBD1. The CDR3 totals 16 residues. Germline V gene sequence: CDR1 LNHDA, CDR2 SQIVND (reference sequence). J gave up 2 bases and V 6 bases, and 10 bases lay outside the gene matches. In nucleotides, the CDR3 is TGTGCCAGTAGCCCTACCTCCAGGGGGGCTGGAAACACCATATATTTT. It codes for CASSPTSRGAGNTIYF. Together with reference TRBV19 and TRBJ1-3, the CDR3 gives the full variable domain: DGGITQSPKYLFRKEGQNVTLSCEQNLNHDAMYWYRQDPGQGLRLIYYSQIVNDFQKGDIAEGYSVSREKKESFPLTVTSAQKNPTAFYLCASSPTSRGAGNTIYFGEGSWLTVV.

The V gene is TRBV28, the J gene TRBJ1-5; unclear D gene. The germline V and J ends were trimmed by 8 bases and 2 bases, with 13 bases remaining between them. CDR1 is MDHEN and CDR2 is SYDVKM in the germline V gene. This CDR3 contains 14 residues. The CDR3 region has the DNA TGTGCCAGCCTCAAAAAGGGAGGCAATCAGCCCCAGCATTTT. It translates to CASLKKGGNQPQHF.

V is TRBV11-2 and J is TRBJ2-7, with D perhaps TRBD1 (8 bases). Germline V gives CDR1 SGHAT, CDR2 FQNNGV. CDR3 length: 16 residues. The V end was cut by 5 bases, the J end by 2 bases, with 19 bases between. The CDR3 is CASSGTNRGRAYEQYF. The DNA of the CDR3 is TGTGCCAGCAGCGGAACAAACAGGGGGAGGGCCTACGAGCAGTACTTC.

The rearrangement links TRBV19 to TRBJ2-1; 7 bases are shared with TRBD1. V gave up 9 bases and J gave up 2 bases; unmatched junction bases: 7. The CDR3 runs to 14 residues. From germline, CDR1 is LNHDA and CDR2 SQIVND (reference sequence). CDR3 DNA: TGTGCCAGGCCGACGACAGGGACCTACAATGAGCAGTTCTTC. It translates to CARPTTGTYNEQFF.

The chain links TRBV7-2 to TRBJ2-7, with 11 positions matching TRBD2. Germline V gives CDR1 SGHTA, CDR2 FQGNSA. The CDR3 is made up of 16 amino acids. The V and J ends lost 3 bases and 3 bases, in that order; junction bases with no gene match: 7. The DNA of the CDR3 is TGTGCCAGCAGCTTTCTACTAGCGGGAGCGAACTACGAGCAGTACTTC. This sequence encodes CASSFLLAGANYEQYF.

This chain uses TRBV11-3 with TRBJ2-3; D remains unclear. CDR3 size: 15 residues. Trimming pared 2 bases from V and 1 base from J, leaving 10 bases between. In germline, CDR1 is SGHNT, CDR2 YENEEA. The CDR3 region is CASSLSLVCTDTQYF. In DNA, the CDR3 is TGTGCCAGCAGCTTAAGCCTCGTCTGCACAGATACGCAGTATTTT.

The J gene is TRBJ1-5, the V gene TRBV5-6; D possibly corresponds to TRBD1 (6 bases). Trimming removed 5 bases from V and 4 bases from J, with 7 bases in between. The CDR3 contains 12 residues. Germline CDR1 and CDR2: SGHDT and YYEEEE. This CDR3 is CASRTGNQPQHF. The CDR3 DNA reads TGTGCCAGCAGGACAGGAAATCAGCCCCAGCATTTT.

The chain recombines TRBV2 with TRBJ2-7, with D unclear. The CDR3 length is 11 residues. V lost 5 bases to trimming and J lost 3 bases, with 5 bases between them. Germline assignment: CDR1 SNHLY and CDR2 FYNNEI. The CDR3 nucleotides are TGTGCCAGCAGTCCTCTCTACGAGCAGTACTTC. This codes for CASSPLYEQYF.

The V and J genes are TRBV6-5 and TRBJ1-5; D may be TRBD1 (5 bases). There are 13 residues in the CDR3. From germline, CDR1 is MNHEY and CDR2 SVGAGI. V shed 2 bases and J shed 4 bases, with 6 bases lying between them. CDR3 amino acids: CASSYGGNQPQHF. The CDR3 DNA reads TGTGCCAGCAGTTACGGGGGGAATCAGCCCCAGCATTTT.

The chain carries TRBV5-1 and TRBJ1-2; perhaps TRBD1 as D (5 bases). V was clipped by 0 bases and J by 1 base, with 16 bases between them. Germline V gene lookup returns CDR1 SGHRS and CDR2 YFSETQ. There are 17 residues in the CDR3. The CDR3 sequence: CASSLGGRALFNYGYTF. CDR3 coding DNA: TGCGCCAGCAGCTTGGGTGGCAGGGCTTTGTTTAACTATGGCTACACCTTC.

The chain carries TRBV28 and TRBJ1-5, with D uncertain. Germline CDR1 is MDHEN and CDR2 is SYDVKM. CDR3 size: 14 residues. Trimming shortened V by 6 bases and J by 0 bases, and 9 bases separated the two germline ends. This CDR3 reads CASRASYSNQPQHF. The CDR3 DNA sequence: TGTGCCAGCAGGGCCAGTTATAGCAATCAGCCCCAGCATTTT.

The V gene is TRBV7-2, the J gene TRBJ1-3; D gene uncertain. CDR1 is SGHTA, CDR2 FQGNSA, per germline. The CDR3 loop spans 17 amino acids. The V end lost 5 bases, the J end lost 0 bases, and 17 bases lay between the germline ends. The CDR3 spells CASSTTSGFSSGNTIYF. For the CDR3, the DNA is TGTGCCAGCAGCACGACGTCAGGCTTTTCCTCTGGAAACACCATATATTTT.

This chain uses TRBV29-1 with TRBJ2-7, with 12 nucleotides matching TRBD2. Per the germline V gene, CDR1 is SQVTM and CDR2 is ANQGSEA. V lost 1 base and J lost 4; bases outside the gene matches: 5. The CDR3 consists of 15 residues. The DNA of the CDR3 is TGCAGCGTTGAAGGAGCTAGCGGGAGGGTGTACGAGCAGTACTTC. Protein: CSVEGASGRVYEQYF.

This chain connects TRBV10-3 to TRBJ2-7; TRBD1 matches 7 bases. This CDR3 contains 16 residues. From germline, CDR1 is ENHRY and CDR2 SYGVKD. V shed 3 bases and J 1 base; nucleotides not matched to a gene: 9. CDR3 coding DNA: TGTGCCATCAGTGAACTGAAGACAGGGAATTCCTACGAGCAGTACTTC. This encodes CAISELKTGNSYEQYF.

This clone was detected only once. The chain has TRBV4-3 and TRBJ1-3; D is possibly TRBD1 (5 bases). CDR1 is LGHNA and CDR2 is YSLEER in the germline V gene. V was trimmed by 0 bases and J by 4 bases, leaving 16 bases between them. The CDR3 is 17 residues long. The CDR3 loop is CASSQDLRRGGGNTIYF. CDR3 sequence (DNA): TGCGCCAGCAGCCAAGATCTGCGACGGGGGGGAGGAAACACCATATATTTT.

This sequence joins TRBV27 and TRBJ2-1; TRBD2 is a possible D gene (5 bases). Trimming pared 5 bases from V and 2 bases from J, leaving 7 bases between. CDR3 length: 13 amino acids. CDR1 is MNHEY and CDR2 is SMNVEV in the germline V gene (reference sequence). The CDR3 DNA is TGTGCCAGCAGTATCGGGACCTACAATGAGCAGTTCTTC. Its protein product is CASSIGTYNEQFF.

This clone has a single count. The chain employs TRBV5-6 and TRBJ2-6; D is unresolved. The V end was cut by 5 bases, the J end by 0 bases, with 9 bases between. CDR3 length equals 15 residues. CDR1 SGHDT and CDR2 YYEEEE come from the germline V gene. CDR3 in DNA: TGTGCCAGCAGGAAGCTAATCTCTGGGGCCAACGTCCTGACTTTC. Its protein is CASRKLISGANVLTF. Looking up the rest from reference TRBV5-6 and TRBJ2-6 gives the full variable domain: DAGVTQSPTHLIKTRGQQVTLRCSPKSGHDTVSWYQQALGQGPQFIFQYYEEEERQRGNFPDRFSGHQFPNYSSELNVNALLLGDSALYLCASRKLISGANVLTFGAGSRLTVL.

This clone has just a few counts. The J gene is TRBJ1-1, the V gene TRBV30; TRBD1 matches at 7 bases. Per germline, CDR1 GTSNPN and CDR2 SVGIG (reference sequence). The ends lost 1 base at V and 1 base at J; junction bases unmatched: 0. The CDR3 contains 13 residues. CDR3 sequence reads: CAWSGQGNTEAFF. The DNA of the CDR3 is TGTGCCTGGAGTGGACAGGGGAACACTGAAGCTTTCTTT.

The CDR3 loop reads CAWTRAGTSGYEQYF. CDR3 coding DNA: TGTGCCTGGACCCGAGCTGGGACTAGCGGTTACGAGCAGTACTTC. The rearrangement links TRBV30 to TRBJ2-7, with 11 bases identical to TRBD2. This CDR3 is built from 15 residues. V trimming: 4 bases; J trimming: 4 bases; junction bases outside the gene matches: 9. Germline V gene lookup returns CDR1 GTSNPN and CDR2 SVGIG (reference sequence). Supplemented by reference TRBV30 and TRBJ2-7, the full variable domain reads SQTIHQWPATLVQPVGSPLSLECTVEGTSNPNLYWYRQAAGRGLQLLFYSVGIGQISSEVPQNLSASRPQDRQFILSSKKLLLSDSGFYLCAWTRAGTSGYEQYFGPGTRLTVT.

The chain is built from TRBV27 and TRBJ2-3; TRBD2 agrees at 14 bases. The CDR3 runs 16 residues. Germline V CDR1 and CDR2: MNHEY, SMNVEV (reference sequence). V lost 6 bases, J lost 4 bases, and 6 bases stayed unmatched. CDR3 loop: CASSSWTSGRSDTQYF. Written as DNA, the CDR3 is TGTGCCAGCAGCTCATGGACTAGCGGGAGGTCAGATACGCAGTATTTT.

This chain's CDR3 is CASSLVGGRGTDTQYF. CDR3 coding DNA: TGTGCCAGCAGCTTAGTGGGCGGGAGGGGCACAGATACGCAGTATTTT. The V gene is TRBV11-2, the J gene TRBJ2-3; 9 bases are a match to TRBD2. Germline CDR1 is SGHAT and CDR2 is FQNNGV. The CDR3 is 16 amino acids. The J segment lost 1 base and the V segment lost 1 base, leaving 3 bases of the junction unmatched.

The chain is built from TRBV7-2 and TRBJ2-5; D possibly corresponds to TRBD2 (5 bases). V gave up 1 base and J gave up 1 base, with 10 bases separating them. CDR1 and CDR2 (germline): SGHTA, FQGNSA. The CDR3 totals 15 residues. For the CDR3, the DNA is TGTGCCAGCAGCTTAGTCGGGCTAGCCCAAGAGACCCAGTACTTC. It yields the protein CASSLVGLAQETQYF. Looking up the rest from reference TRBV7-2 and TRBJ2-5 gives the full variable domain: GAGVSQSPSNKVTEKGKDVELRCDPISGHTALYWYRQSLGQGLEFLIYFQGNSAPDKSGLPSDRFSAERTGGSVSTLTIQRTQQEDSAVYLCASSLVGLAQETQYFGPGTRLLVL.

This chain connects TRBV11-2 to TRBJ1-4; the D is unclear. CDR3 size: 15 residues. Germline assignment: CDR1 SGHAT and CDR2 FQNNGV. V dropped 2 bases and J dropped 8 bases, with 15 bases sitting between them. The CDR3 DNA is TGTGCCAGCAGCTTAAGGTTTTCCCCGGGAGAAAAACTGTTTTTT. Amino acids: CASSLRFSPGEKLFF.

This clone was detected a few times. CDR3 in DNA: TGTGCCAGCAGTTCCCCAAATCAGCCCCAGCATTTT. It encodes CASSSPNQPQHF. The chain combines TRBV28 with TRBJ1-5; D remains unclear. Germline V CDR1 and CDR2: MDHEN, SYDVKM. Trimming cost V 4 bases and J 4 bases, with 5 bases left between them. The CDR3 has 12 amino acids.

The gene calls are TRBV19 and TRBJ2-1; possibly TRBD1 for D (5 bases). The CDR3 has 15 amino acids. CDR1 and CDR2 from the germline V gene are LNHDA and SQIVND (reference sequence). V lost 3 bases to trimming and J lost 2 bases, with 11 bases between them. As DNA, the CDR3 is TGTGCCAGTAGTATCGGACAACCGCCCTACAATGAGCAGTTCTTC. Protein sequence: CASSIGQPPYNEQFF.

In regard to this clone: One junction end disagrees with the germline gene, perhaps due to a read error. The chain joins TRBV10-3 to TRBJ1-1, with a tentative D call TRBD1 (5 bases). CDR1 and CDR2 (germline): ENHRY, SYGVKD. This CDR3 contains 15 residues. The CDR3 DNA is TGTGCCATCAGTGATGGGGGGGGGTTGAACGCTGAAGCTTTCTTT. It yields the protein CAISDGGGLNAEAFF.

The chain recombines TRBV5-6 with TRBJ2-3, with D perhaps TRBD1 (6 bases). The CDR3 totals 15 residues. Germline V gene data show CDR1 as SGHDT and CDR2 as YYEEEE. V was shortened by 2 bases and J by 0 bases, with 10 bases between the two germline ends. CDR3 protein: CASSLRTASTDTQYF. Here the CDR3 DNA reads TGTGCCAGCAGCTTAAGGACAGCTAGCACAGATACGCAGTATTTT.

The chain has TRBV30 and TRBJ2-7, with D uncertain. Germline values: CDR1 GTSNPN, CDR2 SVGIG (reference sequence). The CDR3 contains 13 residues. Here the CDR3 reads CASTTRSSYEQYF. CDR3 DNA: TGTGCTTCAACCACACGAAGCTCCTACGAGCAGTACTTC.